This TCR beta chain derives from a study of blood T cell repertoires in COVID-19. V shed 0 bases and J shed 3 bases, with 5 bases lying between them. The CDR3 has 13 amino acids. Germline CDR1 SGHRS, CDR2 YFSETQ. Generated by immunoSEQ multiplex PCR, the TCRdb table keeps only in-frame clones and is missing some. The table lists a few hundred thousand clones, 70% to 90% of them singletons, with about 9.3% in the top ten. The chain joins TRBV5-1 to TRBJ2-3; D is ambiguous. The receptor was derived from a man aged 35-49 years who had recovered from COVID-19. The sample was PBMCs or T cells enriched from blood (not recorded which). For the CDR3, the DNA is TGCGCCAGCAGCTTGGACGGGACAGATACGCAGTATTTT. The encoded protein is CASSLDGTDTQYF. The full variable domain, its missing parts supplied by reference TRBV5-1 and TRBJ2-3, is KAGVTQTPRYLIKTRGQQVTLSCSPISGHRSVSWYQQTPGQGLQFLFEYFSETQRNKGNFPGRFSGRQFSNSRSEMNVSTLELGDSALYLCASSLDGTDTQYFGPGTRLTVL.